This T cell receptor beta chain stems from a study of cytomegalovirus exposure and HLA in healthy donors. Regarding the study as a whole: Diagnosis of cytomegalovirus status made by the classifier reportedly showed high specificity and sensitivity. A reported reduction in N-insertions relative to the approximately 640-donor mean was seen in an Asian-associated ancestry cluster in a later analysis. Later analysis identified a missense DCLRE1C variant that was linked to TCR beta V- and J-gene trimming.

The germline V gene encodes CDR1 SGHAT and CDR2 FQNNGV. Trimming took 5 bases from V and 7 from J; bases not matched to a gene: 5. CDR3 length: 14 amino acids. Nominal health characterized the donors when sampled, though unrecorded immune exposures were likely. Turning to this clone: Its antigen is currently unknown.

Primers: 60 Vbeta forward and 13 Jbeta reverse. Method: immunoSEQ multiplex PCR; TCRdb's copy keeps in-frame clones and lacks some. In the table there are about 160,000 clones, approximately 78% of which are singletons. This TCR was sampled from a male donor in good health and CMV-seropositive. V and J are TRBV11-2 and TRBJ1-4; 9 bases map to TRBD1. Material for sequencing was PBMCs. In DNA, the CDR3 is TGTGCCAGCAGCGCCGGGACAGGGAGTGAAAAACTGTTTTTT. It encodes CASSAGTGSEKLFF.